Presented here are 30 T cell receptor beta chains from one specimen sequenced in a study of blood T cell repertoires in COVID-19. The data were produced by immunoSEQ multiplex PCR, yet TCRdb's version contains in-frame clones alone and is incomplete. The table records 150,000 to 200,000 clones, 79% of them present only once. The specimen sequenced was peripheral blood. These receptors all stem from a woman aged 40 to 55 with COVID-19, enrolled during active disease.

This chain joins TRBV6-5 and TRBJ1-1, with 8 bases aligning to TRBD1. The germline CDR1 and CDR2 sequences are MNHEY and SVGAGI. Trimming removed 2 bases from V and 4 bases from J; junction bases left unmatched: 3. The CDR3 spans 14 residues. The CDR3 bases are TGTGCCAGCAGTTACGAGGACAGGGTCACTGAAGCTTTCTTT. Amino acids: CASSYEDRVTEAFF.

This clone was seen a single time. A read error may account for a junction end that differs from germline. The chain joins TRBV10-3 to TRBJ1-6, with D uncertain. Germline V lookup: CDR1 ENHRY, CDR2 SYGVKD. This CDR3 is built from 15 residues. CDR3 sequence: CAISEVNSDNSPLHF. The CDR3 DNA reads TGTGCCATCAGTGAAGTGAACTCCGATAATTCACCCCTCCACTTT.

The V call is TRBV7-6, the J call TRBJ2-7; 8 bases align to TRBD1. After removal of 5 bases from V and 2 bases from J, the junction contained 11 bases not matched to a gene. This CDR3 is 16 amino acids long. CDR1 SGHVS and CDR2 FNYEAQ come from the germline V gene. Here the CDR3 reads CASSPGGQGAAYEQYF. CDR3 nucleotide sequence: TGTGCCAGCAGCCCTGGGGGTCAGGGGGCGGCCTACGAGCAGTACTTC.

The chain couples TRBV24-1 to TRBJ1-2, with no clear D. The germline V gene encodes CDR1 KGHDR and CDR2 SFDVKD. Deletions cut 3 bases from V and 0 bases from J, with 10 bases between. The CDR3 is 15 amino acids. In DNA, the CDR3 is TGTGCCACCAGTGATCCCCGGAGAGCTAACTATGGCTACACCTTC. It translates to CATSDPRRANYGYTF.

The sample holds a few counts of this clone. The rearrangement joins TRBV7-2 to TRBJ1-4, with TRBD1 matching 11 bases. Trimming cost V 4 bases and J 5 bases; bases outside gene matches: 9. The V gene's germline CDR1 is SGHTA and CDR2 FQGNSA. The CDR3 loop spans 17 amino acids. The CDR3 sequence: CASSSTGTGGGNEKLFF. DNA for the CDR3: TGTGCCAGCAGCTCTACCGGGACAGGGGGAGGGAATGAAAAACTGTTTTTT.

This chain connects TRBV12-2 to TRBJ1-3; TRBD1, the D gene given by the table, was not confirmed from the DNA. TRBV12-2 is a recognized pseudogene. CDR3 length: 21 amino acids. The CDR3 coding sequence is TGTGCAAGTCGCTTAGTCAGGACCTACATCTACAGGGGGCGGTCTGGAAACACCATATATTTT. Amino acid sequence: CASRLVRTYIYRGRSGNTIYF.

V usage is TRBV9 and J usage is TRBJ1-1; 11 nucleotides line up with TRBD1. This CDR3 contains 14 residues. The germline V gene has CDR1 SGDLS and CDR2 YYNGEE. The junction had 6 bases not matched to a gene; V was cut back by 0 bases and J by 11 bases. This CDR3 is CASSVGTGGGLAFF. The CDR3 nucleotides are TGTGCCAGCAGCGTAGGGACAGGGGGCGGGCTCGCTTTCTTT.

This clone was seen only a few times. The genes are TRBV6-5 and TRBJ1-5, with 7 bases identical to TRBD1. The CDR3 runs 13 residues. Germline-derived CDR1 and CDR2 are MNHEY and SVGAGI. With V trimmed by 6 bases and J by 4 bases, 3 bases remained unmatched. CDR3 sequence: CASSLRGNQPQHF. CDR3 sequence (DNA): TGTGCCAGCAGCCTCAGGGGGAATCAGCCCCAGCATTTT.

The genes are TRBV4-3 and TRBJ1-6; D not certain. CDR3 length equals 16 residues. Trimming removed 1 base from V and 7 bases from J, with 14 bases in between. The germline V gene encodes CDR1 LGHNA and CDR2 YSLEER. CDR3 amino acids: CASSQVPGPRNSPLHF. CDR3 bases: TGCGCCAGCAGCCAAGTTCCGGGTCCCCGGAATTCACCCCTCCACTTT.

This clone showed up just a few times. For the CDR3, the DNA is TGTGCCAGCAGCCAAAGGCGGGCTGAAGCTTTCTTT. Protein: CASSQRRAEAFF. The chain links TRBV7-6 to TRBJ1-1; no clear D. The V gene lost 5 bases and the J gene lost 6 bases, with 10 bases spanning the gap. There are 12 residues in the CDR3. Germline CDR1 SGHVS, CDR2 FNYEAQ.

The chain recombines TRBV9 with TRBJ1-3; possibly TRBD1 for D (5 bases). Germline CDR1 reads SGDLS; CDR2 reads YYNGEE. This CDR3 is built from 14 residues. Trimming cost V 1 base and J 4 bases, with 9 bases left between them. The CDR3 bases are TGTGCCAGCAGCGTATCAGGGTCCGGAAACACCATATATTTT. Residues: CASSVSGSGNTIYF. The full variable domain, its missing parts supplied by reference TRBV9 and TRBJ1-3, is DSGVTQTPKHLITATGQRVTLRCSPRSGDLSVYWYQQSLDQGLQFLIQYYNGEERAKGNILERFSAQQFPDLHSELNLSSLELGDSALYFCASSVSGSGNTIYFGEGSWLTVV.

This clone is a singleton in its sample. As DNA, the CDR3 is TGTGCCAGCAGCTTAGTTTCAGGAAAAGAGACCCAGTACTTC. It codes for CASSLVSGKETQYF. The rearrangement joins TRBV7-2 to TRBJ2-5, with D hard to call. Germline V gene data show CDR1 as SGHTA and CDR2 as FQGNSA. This CDR3 is built from 14 residues. Trimming removed 1 base at V and 3 bases at J, with 9 bases between. Full variable domain (rest looked up from reference TRBV7-2 and TRBJ2-5): GAGVSQSPSNKVTEKGKDVELRCDPISGHTALYWYRQSLGQGLEFLIYFQGNSAPDKSGLPSDRFSAERTGGSVSTLTIQRTQQEDSAVYLCASSLVSGKETQYFGPGTRLLVL.

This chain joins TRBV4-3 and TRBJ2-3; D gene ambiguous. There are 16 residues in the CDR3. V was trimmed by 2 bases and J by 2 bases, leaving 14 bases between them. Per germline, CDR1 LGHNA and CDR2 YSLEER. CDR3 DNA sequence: TGCGCCAGCAGCCAACACCGACCTAGTCCCACAGATACGCAGTATTTT. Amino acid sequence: CASSQHRPSPTDTQYF.

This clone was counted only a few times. CDR3 loop: CASSLAGTANTEAFF. The CDR3 region has the DNA TGTGCCAGCAGTTTAGCCGGGACAGCGAACACTGAAGCTTTCTTT. The gene calls are TRBV28 and TRBJ1-1; 7 bases agree with TRBD1. This CDR3 is 15 amino acids long. J gave up 1 base and V 2 bases, and 4 bases lay outside the gene matches. Germline V CDR1 and CDR2: MDHEN, SYDVKM.

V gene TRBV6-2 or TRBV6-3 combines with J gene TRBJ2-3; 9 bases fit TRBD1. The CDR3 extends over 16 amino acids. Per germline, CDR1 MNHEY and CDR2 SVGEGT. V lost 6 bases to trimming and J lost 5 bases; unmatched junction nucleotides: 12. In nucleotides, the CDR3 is TGTGCCAGCAGCAGCGTGGGGACAGGGAAAAGAGATACGCAGTATTTT. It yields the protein CASSSVGTGKRDTQYF.

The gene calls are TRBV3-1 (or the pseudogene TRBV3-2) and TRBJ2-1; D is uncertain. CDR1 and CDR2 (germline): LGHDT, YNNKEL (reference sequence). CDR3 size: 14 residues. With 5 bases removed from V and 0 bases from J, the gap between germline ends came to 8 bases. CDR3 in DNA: TGTGCCAGCAGCGCAGGTAGCTCCTACAATGAGCAGTTCTTC. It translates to CASSAGSSYNEQFF.

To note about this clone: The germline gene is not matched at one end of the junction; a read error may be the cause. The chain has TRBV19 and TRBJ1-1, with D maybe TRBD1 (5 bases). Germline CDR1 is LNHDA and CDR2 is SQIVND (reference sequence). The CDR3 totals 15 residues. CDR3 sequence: CASSIGEWGRTEAFF. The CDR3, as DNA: TGTGCCAGTAGCATAGGGGAATGGGGGAGGACTGAAGCTTTCTTT. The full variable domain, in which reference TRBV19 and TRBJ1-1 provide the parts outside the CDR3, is DGGITQSPKYLFRKEGQNVTLSCEQNLNHDAMYWYRQDPGQGLRLIYYSQIVNDFQKGDIAEGYSVSREKKESFPLTVTSAQKNPTAFYLCASSIGEWGRTEAFFGQGTRLTVV.

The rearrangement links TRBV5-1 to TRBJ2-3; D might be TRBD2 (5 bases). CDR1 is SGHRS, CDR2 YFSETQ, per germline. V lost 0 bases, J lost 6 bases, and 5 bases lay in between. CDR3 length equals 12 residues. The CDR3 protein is CASSLGRDTQYF. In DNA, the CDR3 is TGCGCCAGCAGCTTGGGGAGGGATACGCAGTATTTT.

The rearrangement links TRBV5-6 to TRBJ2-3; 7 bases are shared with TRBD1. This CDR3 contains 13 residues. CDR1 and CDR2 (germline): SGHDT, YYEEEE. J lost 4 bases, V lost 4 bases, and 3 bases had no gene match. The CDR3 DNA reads TGTGCCAGCAGCCCTACAGGGGCAGATACGCAGTATTTT. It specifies CASSPTGADTQYF.

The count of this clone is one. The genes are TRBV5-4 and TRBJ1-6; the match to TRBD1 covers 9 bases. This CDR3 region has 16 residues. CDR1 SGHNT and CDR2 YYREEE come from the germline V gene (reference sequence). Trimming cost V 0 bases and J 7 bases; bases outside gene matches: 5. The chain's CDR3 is CASSLAPGQGNSPLHF. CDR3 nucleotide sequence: TGTGCCAGCAGCTTGGCCCCGGGACAGGGAAATTCACCCCTCCACTTT.

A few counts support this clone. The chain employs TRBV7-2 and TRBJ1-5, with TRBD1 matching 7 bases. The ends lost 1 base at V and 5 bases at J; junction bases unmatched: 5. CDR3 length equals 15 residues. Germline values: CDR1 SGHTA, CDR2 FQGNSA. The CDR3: CASSLERTGHQPQHF. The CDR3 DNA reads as TGTGCCAGCAGCTTAGAGAGGACAGGACATCAGCCCCAGCATTTT.

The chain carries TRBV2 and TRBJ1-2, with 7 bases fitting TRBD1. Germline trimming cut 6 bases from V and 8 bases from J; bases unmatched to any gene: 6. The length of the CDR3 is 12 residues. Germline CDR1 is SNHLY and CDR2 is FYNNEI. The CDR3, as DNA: TGTGCCAGCAGCTACAGGGACAGAGGCTACACCTTC. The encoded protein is CASSYRDRGYTF.

The CDR3 reads CATSDSAVVKETDTQYF. CDR3 nucleotide sequence: TGTGCCACCAGTGATTCCGCGGTCGTCAAAGAGACAGATACGCAGTATTTT. The chain combines TRBV24-1 with TRBJ2-3; unclear D gene. Trimming left V 2 bases short and J 3 bases short, with 17 bases between. Germline values: CDR1 KGHDR, CDR2 SFDVKD. The CDR3 extends over 17 amino acids.

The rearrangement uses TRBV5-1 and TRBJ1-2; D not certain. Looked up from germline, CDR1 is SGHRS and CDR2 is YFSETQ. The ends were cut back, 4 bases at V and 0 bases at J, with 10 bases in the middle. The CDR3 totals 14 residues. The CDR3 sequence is CASSIQATNYGYTF. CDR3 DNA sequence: TGCGCCAGCAGCATCCAGGCCACTAACTATGGCTACACCTTC.

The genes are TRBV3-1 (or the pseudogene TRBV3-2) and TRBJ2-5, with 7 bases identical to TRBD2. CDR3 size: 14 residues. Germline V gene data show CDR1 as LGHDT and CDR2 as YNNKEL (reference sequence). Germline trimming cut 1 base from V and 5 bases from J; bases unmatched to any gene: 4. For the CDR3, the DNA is TGTGCCAGCAGCCAAGTACTAGCGCACGAGACCCAGTACTTC. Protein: CASSQVLAHETQYF.

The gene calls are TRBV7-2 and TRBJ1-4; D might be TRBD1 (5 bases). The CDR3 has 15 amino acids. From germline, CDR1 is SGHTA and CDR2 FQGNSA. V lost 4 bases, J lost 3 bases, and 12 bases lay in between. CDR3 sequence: CASSSGWASNEKLFF. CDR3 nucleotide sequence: TGTGCCAGCAGCTCAGGGTGGGCTTCTAATGAAAAACTGTTTTTT.

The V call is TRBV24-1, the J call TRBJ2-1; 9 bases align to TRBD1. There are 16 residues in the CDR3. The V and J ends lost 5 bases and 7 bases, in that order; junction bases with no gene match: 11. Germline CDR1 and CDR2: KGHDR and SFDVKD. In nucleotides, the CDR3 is TGTGCCACCAGTGGGCCCGGGACAGGGAAAACAAATGAGCAGTTCTTC. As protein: CATSGPGTGKTNEQFF.

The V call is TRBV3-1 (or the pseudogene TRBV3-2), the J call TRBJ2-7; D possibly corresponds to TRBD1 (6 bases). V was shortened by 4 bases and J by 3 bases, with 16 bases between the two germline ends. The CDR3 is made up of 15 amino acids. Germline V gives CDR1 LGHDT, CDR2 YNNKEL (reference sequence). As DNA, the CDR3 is TGTGCCAGCAGCCTCGGGACACGTCTCCTCTACGAGCAGTACTTC. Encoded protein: CASSLGTRLLYEQYF.

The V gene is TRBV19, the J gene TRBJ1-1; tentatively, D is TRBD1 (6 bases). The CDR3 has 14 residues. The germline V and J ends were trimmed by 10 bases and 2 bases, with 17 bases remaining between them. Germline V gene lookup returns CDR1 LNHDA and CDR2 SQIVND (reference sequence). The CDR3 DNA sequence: TGTGCCACCTCCAAGGGGGGGACAAACACTGAAGCTTTCTTT. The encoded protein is CATSKGGTNTEAFF.

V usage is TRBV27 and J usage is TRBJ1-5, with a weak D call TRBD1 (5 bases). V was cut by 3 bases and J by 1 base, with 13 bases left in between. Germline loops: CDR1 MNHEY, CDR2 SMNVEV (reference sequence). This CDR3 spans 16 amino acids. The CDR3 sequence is CASSLVGGASNQPQHF. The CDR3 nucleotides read TGTGCCAGCAGTTTGGTGGGAGGGGCGAGCAATCAGCCCCAGCATTTT.